Described below is a single TCR beta chain sequence and its context. Trimming left V 5 bases short and J 2 bases short, with 4 bases between. Germline loops: CDR1 MNHNS, CDR2 SASEGT. The CDR3 extends over 11 amino acids. This sample is drawn from a study of shared clonotypes between healthy human individuals. DNA from unsorted PBMC was sequenced on ten immunoSEQ deep assay plates. Method: immunoSEQ multiplex PCR; TCRdb's copy keeps in-frame clones and lacks some. The data hold about 560,000 clones, with around 78% observed a single time. The receptor comes from a middle-aged woman in good health. Some clones in this sample may be carry-over from other donors' samples. The genes are TRBV6-1 and TRBJ2-7; unclear D gene. The source material was PBMCs. The CDR3, as DNA: TGTGCCAGCAGTAAACCCTACGAGCAGTACTTC. Protein product: CASSKPYEQYF.